The 25 T cell receptor beta chains in this list originate from one sample, sequenced in a study of cytomegalovirus exposure and HLA in healthy donors. The PCR had 60 Vbeta and 13 Jbeta primers. Clones were sequenced by immunoSEQ multiplex PCR, and TCRdb holds only the in-frame ones, with some missing. The sample shows more than 150,000 clones, approximately 84% of them seen only once. The sequencing input was PBMCs. The origin of the receptors is a man aged 50 or older in good health and CMV-seronegative.

This clone was seen a few times. The chain carries TRBV27 and TRBJ1-5; D perhaps matches TRBD1 (5 bases). The V gene's germline CDR1 is MNHEY and CDR2 SMNVEV (reference sequence). V was trimmed by 11 bases and J by 4 bases, leaving 15 bases between them. This CDR3 is built from 13 residues. Here the CDR3 DNA reads TGTGCCCCGCTGGGGCGACAGAATCAGCCCCAGCATTTT. Amino acid sequence: CAPLGRQNQPQHF.

This sequence joins TRBV7-2 and TRBJ2-3; D is perhaps TRBD2 (5 bases). The CDR3 sequence is 16 residues long. Germline V gene data show CDR1 as SGHTA and CDR2 as FQGNSA. Trimming removed 0 bases at V and 2 bases at J, with 12 bases between. CDR3 protein: CASSLAAGVHTDTQYF. In nucleotides, the CDR3 is TGTGCCAGCAGCTTAGCGGCCGGGGTCCACACAGATACGCAGTATTTT.

The chain recombines TRBV7-2 with TRBJ2-4; D possibly corresponds to TRBD2 (7 bases). Germline V CDR1 and CDR2: SGHTA, FQGNSA. V lost 5 bases and J lost 1, with 18 bases in between. The CDR3 length is 17 residues. CDR3 amino acids: CASSLSGGAMAKNIQYF. The DNA for the CDR3 is TGTGCCAGCAGCCTGTCTGGGGGGGCCATGGCCAAAAACATTCAGTACTTC.

The chain employs TRBV6-5 and TRBJ1-1; D is perhaps TRBD1 (6 bases). The CDR3 contains 15 residues. Germline V CDR1 and CDR2: MNHEY, SVGAGI. V lost 6 bases, J lost 1 base, and 15 bases lay in between. The CDR3 coding sequence is TGTGCCAGCAGGTCGGCGGACAGTTGGAACACTGAAGCTTTCTTT. This sequence encodes CASRSADSWNTEAFF.

As regards this clone: The germline gene is not matched at one end of the junction; a read error may be the cause. The CDR3 here is CSSSLEKGWTFF. In nucleotides, the CDR3 is TGTTCCAGCAGCCTCGAGAAGGGGTGGACTTTCTTT. This chain uses TRBV7-9 with TRBJ1-1; perhaps TRBD1 as D (5 bases). The CDR3 totals 12 residues. Germline CDR1 SEHNR, CDR2 FQNEAQ (reference sequence).

This clone occurred a few times. This chain connects TRBV11-2 to TRBJ1-2; D perhaps matches TRBD1 (6 bases). Germline V gene sequence: CDR1 SGHAT, CDR2 FQNNGV. The V end was cut by 3 bases, the J end by 5 bases, with 10 bases between. The CDR3 has 13 residues. The chain's CDR3 is CASSLDRFYGYTF. The CDR3 bases are TGTGCCAGCAGCTTGGACAGATTTTATGGCTACACCTTC.

V is TRBV10-3 and J is TRBJ1-2; D perhaps matches TRBD1 (5 bases). The CDR3 covers 13 residues. V gave up 3 bases and J gave up 4 bases, with 9 bases separating them. The germline CDR1 and CDR2 sequences are ENHRY and SYGVKD. Here the CDR3 DNA reads TGTGCCATCAGTGAAAGGGGAGGCTATGGCTACACCTTC. Translation: CAISERGGYGYTF.

The CDR3 nucleotides read TGCGCCAGCAGCCAGGGTCAGGGTTCAGATACGCAGTATTTT. Translating gives CASSQGQGSDTQYF. The chain uses TRBV4-3 and TRBJ2-3; tentative D call: TRBD1 (5 bases). CDR1 is LGHNA, CDR2 YSLEER, per germline. This CDR3 is 14 amino acids long. V lost 3 bases, J lost 4 bases, and 11 bases lay in between.

The chain combines TRBV7-6 with TRBJ1-2; TRBD1 aligns across 7 bases. CDR1 is SGHVS, CDR2 FNYEAQ, per germline. V lost 2 bases and J lost 4; bases outside the gene matches: 7. The CDR3 sequence is 15 residues long. In DNA form, the CDR3 reads TGTGCCAGCAGCTTAATGGCAGGGGGTGTCTATGGCTACACCTTC. Amino acid sequence: CASSLMAGGVYGYTF. Drawing the rest from reference TRBV7-6 and TRBJ1-2, the complete variable domain is GAGVSQSPRYKVTKRGQDVALRCDPISGHVSLYWYRQALGQGPEFLTYFNYEAQQDKSGLPNDRFSAERPEGSISTLTIQRTEQRDSAMYRCASSLMAGGVYGYTFGSGTRLTVV.

DNA for the CDR3: TGTGCCAGCAGCTTAGGCGGCGGGCTCTACGAGCAGTACTTC. It codes for CASSLGGGLYEQYF. This chain joins TRBV7-9 and TRBJ2-7; D may be TRBD2 (5 bases). The CDR3 is made up of 14 amino acids. Per germline, CDR1 SEHNR and CDR2 FQNEAQ (reference sequence). Trimming removed 1 base at V and 3 bases at J, with 10 bases between.

The rearrangement uses TRBV6-1 and TRBJ1-5, with a weak D call TRBD1 (6 bases). V was clipped by 6 bases and J by 6 bases, with 12 bases between them. The CDR3 runs 13 residues. Germline V CDR1 and CDR2: MNHNS, SASEGT. The CDR3 DNA follows: TGTGCCAGCAGCCTCGACAGGTTTCAGCCCCAGCATTTT. This gives the protein CASSLDRFQPQHF.

This clone came up once. The chain employs TRBV27 and TRBJ1-2, with 7 bases matching TRBD1. The J segment lost 5 bases and the V segment lost 3 bases, leaving 24 bases of the junction unmatched. This CDR3 spans 20 amino acids. The germline gives CDR1 MNHEY, CDR2 SMNVEV (reference sequence). The CDR3 region has the DNA TGTGCCAGCAGTTTTAAGTTGGGAACAGGGGCCGTGCCTCTCCCTTATGGCTACACCTTC. Translation gives CASSFKLGTGAVPLPYGYTF.

The chain uses TRBV12-5 and TRBJ2-3; D may be TRBD2 (6 bases). This CDR3 region has 18 residues. Germline-derived CDR1 and CDR2 are LGHNT and FRNRAP. V was clipped by 5 bases and J by 3 bases, with 24 bases between them. The CDR3 nucleotides are TGTGCTAGTGGTCACCACGCTCGGGACTCTACTCGAACAGATACGCAGTATTTT. Translation gives CASGHHARDSTRTDTQYF.

The chain recombines TRBV19 with TRBJ1-5, with D perhaps TRBD1 (5 bases). Trimming shortened V by 1 base and J by 6 bases, and 10 bases separated the two germline ends. The CDR3 covers 14 residues. CDR1 LNHDA and CDR2 SQIVND come from the germline V gene (reference sequence). In DNA form, the CDR3 reads TGTGCCAGTAGTATAGTGCAGGGTACTCAGCCCCAGCATTTT. It is translated as CASSIVQGTQPQHF.

The rearrangement links TRBV28 to TRBJ1-5; D is uncertain. The length of the CDR3 is 14 residues. The V and J ends lost 3 bases and 2 bases respectively, with 8 bases between them. Germline assignment: CDR1 MDHEN and CDR2 SYDVKM. The CDR3 loop reads CASSFQPGNQPQHF. The CDR3 DNA follows: TGTGCCAGCAGTTTTCAACCGGGCAATCAGCCCCAGCATTTT.

As concerns this clone: The germline gene is not matched at one end of the junction; a read error may be the cause. J is TRBJ2-2 and V is TRBV7-2; D perhaps matches TRBD1 (6 bases). The CDR3 loop spans 13 amino acids. Germline loops: CDR1 SGHTA, CDR2 FQGNSA. CDR3 in amino acids: CASSQDRTGELFF. As DNA, the CDR3 is TGCGCCAGCAGCCAAGACAGGACCGGGGAGCTGTTTTTT.

The J gene is TRBJ1-2, the V gene TRBV7-8, with D possibly TRBD1 on 5 matching bases. Germline V gene lookup returns CDR1 SGHVS and CDR2 FQNEAQ. CDR3 length: 16 amino acids. V lost 5 bases, J lost 8 bases, and 24 bases lay in between. This chain's CDR3 is CASSPTLLGGNLGYTF. For the CDR3, the DNA is TGTGCCAGCAGCCCGACCCTCCTCGGGGGGAATTTGGGCTACACCTTC.

CDR3 residues: CASSATSSGSYEQYF. The DNA of the CDR3 is TGTGCCAGTAGTGCAACTAGTTCTGGCTCCTACGAGCAGTACTTC. The chain has TRBV19 and TRBJ2-7; possibly TRBD2 for D (5 bases). Germline CDR1 reads LNHDA; CDR2 reads SQIVND (reference sequence). The CDR3 totals 15 residues. V lost 5 bases and J lost 0, with 14 bases in between.

The J gene is TRBJ2-7, the V gene TRBV15; 8 positions agree with TRBD1. This CDR3 has 14 amino acids. CDR1 is LNHNV and CDR2 is YYDKDF in the germline V gene (reference sequence). V was pared by 4 bases and J by 1 base, with 3 bases of the junction left unmatched. The CDR3 DNA sequence: TGTGCCACCAGCAAGGACAGGGTTTCCTACGAGCAGTACTTC. Translation: CATSKDRVSYEQYF.

The chain links TRBV25-1 to TRBJ2-7; 10 bases map to TRBD2. Trimming at V came to 7 bases and at J to 4 bases, leaving 7 bases not matched to a gene. In germline, CDR1 is MGHDK, CDR2 SYGVNS. CDR3 size: 14 residues. CDR3 protein: CASTRAGGVYEQYF. CDR3 nucleotide sequence: TGTGCCAGCACTAGAGCGGGGGGGGTGTACGAGCAGTACTTC.

The chain couples TRBV27 to TRBJ2-6; 14 nucleotides match TRBD2. This CDR3 has 21 amino acids. V was clipped by 5 bases and J by 4 bases; unmatched bases: 16. Germline V gives CDR1 MNHEY, CDR2 SMNVEV (reference sequence). The DNA for the CDR3 is TGTGCCAGCAGTCCAACCGGCCCCGGGACTAGCGGGAGAAGGGGGGCCAACGTCCTGACTTTC. Its translation is CASSPTGPGTSGRRGANVLTF.

The chain is built from TRBV5-1 and TRBJ2-1; D might be TRBD1 (5 bases). This CDR3 is 15 amino acids long. Deletions cut 1 base from V and 9 bases from J, with 17 bases between. The germline gives CDR1 SGHRS, CDR2 YFSETQ. The CDR3: CASSLSPVGVSEQFF. The DNA for the CDR3 is TGCGCCAGCAGCTTGAGCCCGGTAGGGGTAAGTGAGCAGTTCTTC.

This clone came up a few times. The V call is TRBV30, the J call TRBJ1-6, with D perhaps TRBD1 (5 bases). The CDR3 is made up of 13 amino acids. Per germline, CDR1 GTSNPN and CDR2 SVGIG (reference sequence). Trimming removed 8 bases from V and 7 bases from J, with 15 bases in between. CDR3 nucleotides: TGTGCCGGTTCCCAGGGAGGCAATTCACCCCTCCACTTT. It translates to CAGSQGGNSPLHF.

The CDR3 bases are TGTGCCAGCAGCTTAGGGGGACAGGGGTTCAACTATGGCTACACCTTC. Translated: CASSLGGQGFNYGYTF. This chain connects TRBV7-2 to TRBJ1-2; 10 bases agree with TRBD1. V gave up 1 base and J gave up 2 bases; unmatched junction bases: 4. Germline values: CDR1 SGHTA, CDR2 FQGNSA. CDR3 length equals 16 residues.

There are a few counts of this clone. This chain links TRBV5-4 with TRBJ1-3, with D hard to call. V was clipped by 1 base and J by 4 bases, with 3 bases between them. This CDR3 has 12 residues. Germline V gene data show CDR1 as SGHNT and CDR2 as YYREEE (reference sequence). CDR3 loop: CASSLTGNTIYF. In nucleotides, the CDR3 is TGTGCCAGCAGCTTGACAGGAAACACCATATATTTT.